The clone carrying this TCR beta chain has more than one count but fewer than ten. Its antigen remains unknown. This entry comes from a study of response to subunit inactivated influenza vaccine. TCRdb redid the calling of the RT-PCR reads with MiXCR, one entry per CDR3 protein. This sample carries around 520,000 distinct CDR3 sequences, about 25% of them seen once, and the ten largest clones take 1.9%. This CDR3 contains 14 residues. CDR1 is SGHDN, CDR2 FVKESK, per germline. The V gene end was trimmed by 3 bases and the J gene end by 9 bases; junction bases not matched to a gene: 6. General study findings and limits: Few additional T cells are recruited per seasonal influenza vaccination, authors suggested.

The gene calls are TRBV14 and TRBJ2-1; 9 bases are shared with TRBD2. This sequence was found in a man aged 45-65 years who received an inactivated influenza vaccine. Here the sequenced sample was CD4+ T cells sorted from PBMCs, taken 4 to 6 days after vaccination. Written as DNA, the CDR3 is TGTGCCAGCAGCCAGCGCGGGGGGGCAGGTGAGCAGTTCTTC. Protein: CASSQRGGAGEQFF.